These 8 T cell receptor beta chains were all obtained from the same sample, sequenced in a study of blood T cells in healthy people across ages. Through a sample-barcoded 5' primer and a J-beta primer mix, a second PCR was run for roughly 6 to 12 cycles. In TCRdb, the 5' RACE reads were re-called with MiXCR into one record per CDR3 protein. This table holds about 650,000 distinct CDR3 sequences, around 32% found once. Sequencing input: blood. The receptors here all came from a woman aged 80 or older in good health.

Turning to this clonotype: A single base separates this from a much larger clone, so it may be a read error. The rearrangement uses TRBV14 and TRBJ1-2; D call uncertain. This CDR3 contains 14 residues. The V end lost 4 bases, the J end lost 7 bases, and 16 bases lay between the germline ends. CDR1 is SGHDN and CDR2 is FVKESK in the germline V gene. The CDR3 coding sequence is TGTGCCAGCAGCCGAGACACCGCAAAGGCTGGCTACACCTTC. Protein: CASSRDTAKAGYTF.

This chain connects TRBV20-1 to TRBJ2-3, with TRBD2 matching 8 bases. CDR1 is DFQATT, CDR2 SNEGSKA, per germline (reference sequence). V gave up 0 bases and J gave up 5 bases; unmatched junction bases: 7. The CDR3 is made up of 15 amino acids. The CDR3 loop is CSARDPAGAGDTQYF. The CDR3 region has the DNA TGCAGTGCTAGAGATCCAGCGGGAGCGGGAGATACGCAGTATTTT.

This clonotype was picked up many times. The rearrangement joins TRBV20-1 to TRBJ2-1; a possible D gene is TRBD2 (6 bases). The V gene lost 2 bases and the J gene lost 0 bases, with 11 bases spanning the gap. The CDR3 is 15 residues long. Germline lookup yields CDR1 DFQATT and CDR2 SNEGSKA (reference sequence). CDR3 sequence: CSARYRGSSYNEQFF. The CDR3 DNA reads TGCAGTGCTAGATATCGGGGGAGCTCCTACAATGAGCAGTTCTTC.

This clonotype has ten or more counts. DNA for the CDR3: TGCGCCAGCAGCCAAAACGGCCAGGGTTTCCAAGAGACCCAGTACTTC. This encodes CASSQNGQGFQETQYF. The chain is built from TRBV4-3 and TRBJ2-5; possible D gene TRBD1, 5 bases. The CDR3 consists of 16 residues. The V end was cut by 2 bases, the J end by 1 base, with 14 bases between. Germline assignment: CDR1 LGHNA and CDR2 YSLEER.

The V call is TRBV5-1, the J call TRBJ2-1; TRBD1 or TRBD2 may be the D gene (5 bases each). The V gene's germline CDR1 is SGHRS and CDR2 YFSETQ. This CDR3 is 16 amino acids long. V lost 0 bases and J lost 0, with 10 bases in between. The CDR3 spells CASSLDEGSSYNEQFF. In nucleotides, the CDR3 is TGCGCCAGCAGCTTGGATGAGGGGAGCTCCTACAATGAGCAGTTCTTC.

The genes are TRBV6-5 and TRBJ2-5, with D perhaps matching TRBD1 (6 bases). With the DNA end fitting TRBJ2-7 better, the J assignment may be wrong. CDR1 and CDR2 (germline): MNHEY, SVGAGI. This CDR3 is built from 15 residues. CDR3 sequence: CASSSWVRGDYEQYF. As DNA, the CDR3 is TGTGCCAGCAGTTCTTGGGTCAGGGGCGACTACGAGCAGTACTTC.

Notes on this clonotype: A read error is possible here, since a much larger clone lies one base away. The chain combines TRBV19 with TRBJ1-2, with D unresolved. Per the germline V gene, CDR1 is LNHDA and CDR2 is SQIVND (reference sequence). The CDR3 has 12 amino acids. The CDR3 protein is CVSKQYNYGYTF. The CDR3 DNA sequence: TGTGTCAGTAAGCAGTATAACTATGGCTACACCTTC.

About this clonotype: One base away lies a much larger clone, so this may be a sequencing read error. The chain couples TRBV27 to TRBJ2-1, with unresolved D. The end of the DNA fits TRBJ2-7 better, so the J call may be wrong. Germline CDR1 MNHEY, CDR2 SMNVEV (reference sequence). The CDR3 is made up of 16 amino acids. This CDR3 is CASSLSTRQSYNEQYF. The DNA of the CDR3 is TGTGCCAGCAGTTTATCGACTCGGCAATCCTACAATGAGCAGTACTTC.